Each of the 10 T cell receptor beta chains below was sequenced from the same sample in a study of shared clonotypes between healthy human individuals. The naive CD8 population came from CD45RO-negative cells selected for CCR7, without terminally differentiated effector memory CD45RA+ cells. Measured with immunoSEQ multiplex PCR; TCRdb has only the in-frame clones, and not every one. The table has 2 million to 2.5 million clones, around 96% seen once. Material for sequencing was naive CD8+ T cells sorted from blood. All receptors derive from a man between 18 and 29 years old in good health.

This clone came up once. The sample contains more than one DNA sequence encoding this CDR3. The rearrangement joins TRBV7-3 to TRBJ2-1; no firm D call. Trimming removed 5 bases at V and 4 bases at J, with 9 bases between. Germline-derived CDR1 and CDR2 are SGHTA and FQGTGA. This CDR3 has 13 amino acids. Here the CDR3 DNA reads TGTGCCAGCAGCCTGGACGGGTACAATGAGCAGTTCTTC. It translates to CASSLDGYNEQFF.

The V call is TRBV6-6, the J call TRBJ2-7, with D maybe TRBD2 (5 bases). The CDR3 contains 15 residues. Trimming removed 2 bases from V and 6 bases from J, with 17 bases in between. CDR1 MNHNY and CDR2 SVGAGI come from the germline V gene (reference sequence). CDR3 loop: CASSYPSGYSLEQYF. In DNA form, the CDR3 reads TGTGCCAGCAGTTACCCTTCGGGGTACTCTCTCGAGCAGTACTTC.

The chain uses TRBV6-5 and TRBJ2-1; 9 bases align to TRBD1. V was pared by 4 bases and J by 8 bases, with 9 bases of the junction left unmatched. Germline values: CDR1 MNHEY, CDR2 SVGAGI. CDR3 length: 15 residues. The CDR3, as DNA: TGTGCCAGCAGTTCACGACAGGGGGGCGTCGATGAGCAGTTCTTC. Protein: CASSSRQGGVDEQFF.

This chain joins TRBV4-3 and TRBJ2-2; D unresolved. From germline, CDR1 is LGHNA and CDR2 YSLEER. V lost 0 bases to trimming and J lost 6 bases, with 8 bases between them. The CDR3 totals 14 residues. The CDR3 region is CASSQEWWPGELFF. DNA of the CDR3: TGCGCCAGCAGCCAAGAATGGTGGCCCGGGGAGCTGTTTTTT.

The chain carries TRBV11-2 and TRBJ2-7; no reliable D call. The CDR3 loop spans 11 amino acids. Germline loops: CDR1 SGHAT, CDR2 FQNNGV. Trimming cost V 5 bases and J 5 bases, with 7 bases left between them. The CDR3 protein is CASSQWNEQYF. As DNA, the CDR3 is TGTGCCAGCAGCCAATGGAACGAGCAGTACTTC.

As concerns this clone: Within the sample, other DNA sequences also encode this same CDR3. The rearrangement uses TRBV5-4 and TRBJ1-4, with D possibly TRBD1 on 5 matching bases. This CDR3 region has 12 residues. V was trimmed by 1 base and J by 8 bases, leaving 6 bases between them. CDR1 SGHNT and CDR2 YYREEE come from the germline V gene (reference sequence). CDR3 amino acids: CASSLWGEKLFF. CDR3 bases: TGTGCCAGCAGCTTGTGGGGGGAAAAACTGTTTTTT.

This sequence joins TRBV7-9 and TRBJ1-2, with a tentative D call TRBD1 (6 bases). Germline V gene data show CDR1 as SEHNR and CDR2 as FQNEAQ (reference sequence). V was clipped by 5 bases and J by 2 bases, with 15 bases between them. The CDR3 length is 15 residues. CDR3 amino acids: CASSPRQETNYGYTF. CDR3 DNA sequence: TGTGCCAGCAGCCCCCGACAGGAAACGAACTATGGCTACACCTTC.

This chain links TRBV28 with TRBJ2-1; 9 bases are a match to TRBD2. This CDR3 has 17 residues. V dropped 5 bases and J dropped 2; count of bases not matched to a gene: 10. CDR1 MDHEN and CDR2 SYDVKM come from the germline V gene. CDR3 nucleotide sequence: TGTGCCAGCAGTCCCCCCGGGCGGGGGGGACCCTACAATGAGCAGTTCTTC. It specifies CASSPPGRGGPYNEQFF.

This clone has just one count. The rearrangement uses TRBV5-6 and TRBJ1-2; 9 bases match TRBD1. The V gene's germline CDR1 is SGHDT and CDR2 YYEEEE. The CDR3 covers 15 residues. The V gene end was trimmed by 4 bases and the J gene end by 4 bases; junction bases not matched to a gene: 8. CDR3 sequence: CASSPWTGVVYGYTF. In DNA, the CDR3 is TGTGCCAGCAGCCCGTGGACAGGGGTGGTCTATGGCTACACCTTC.

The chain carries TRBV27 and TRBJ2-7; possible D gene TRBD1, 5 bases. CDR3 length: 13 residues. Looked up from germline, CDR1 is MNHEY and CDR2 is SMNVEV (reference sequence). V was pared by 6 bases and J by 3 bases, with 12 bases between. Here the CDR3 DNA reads TGTGCCAGCAGAGGGGTGGCCTTCTACGAGCAGTACTTC. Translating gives CASRGVAFYEQYF.